The 15 T cell receptor beta chains in this list originate from one sample, sequenced in a study of Ad26.COV2.S vaccination and SARS-CoV-2 variants. Method: immunoSEQ multiplex PCR; TCRdb's copy keeps in-frame clones and lacks some. The data hold under 150,000 clones, with 86% observed a single time. Sequencing used peripheral blood, obtained after recovery from COVID-19. The receptors come from a human donor who had recovered from COVID-19.

The chain has TRBV7-2 and TRBJ2-3, with TRBD1 matching over 9 bases. This CDR3 has 14 residues. Losses at the gene ends were 6 bases for V and 4 bases for J; bases not matched to a gene: 5. Germline CDR1 reads SGHTA; CDR2 reads FQGNSA. The CDR3 nucleotides read TGTGCCAGCAGTCAGGACAGGGGAGCAGATACGCAGTATTTT. This codes for CASSQDRGADTQYF.

CDR3 in DNA: TGTGCCAGCAGCACGGGACTAACCTACGAGCAGTACTTC. Protein sequence: CASSTGLTYEQYF. The chain carries TRBV11-2 and TRBJ2-7; 7 nucleotides agree with TRBD2. The CDR3 is made up of 13 amino acids. V lost 5 bases and J lost 2; bases outside the gene matches: 3. In germline, CDR1 is SGHAT, CDR2 FQNNGV.

In its sample, this clone was seen once. The V gene is TRBV7-9, the J gene TRBJ2-7; D is ambiguous. Trimming stripped 6 bases from V and 2 bases from J, with 8 bases between. The CDR3 sequence is 12 residues long. CDR1 is SEHNR and CDR2 is FQNEAQ in the germline V gene (reference sequence). The CDR3 sequence: CASSLEAYEQYF. CDR3 coding DNA: TGTGCCAGCAGTCTTGAGGCCTACGAGCAGTACTTC.

This clone was seen a single time. The V and J genes are TRBV15 and TRBJ2-3; a weak D match, TRBD2 (6 bases). The CDR3 is 18 residues long. Between the trimmed V and J ends, which lost 2 bases and 5 bases, there was a span of 23 bases. CDR1 and CDR2 from the germline V gene are LNHNV and YYDKDF (reference sequence). The CDR3 sequence is CATSRRRFETSGKDTQYF. CDR3 bases: TGTGCCACCAGCAGACGTCGGTTTGAGACTAGTGGAAAAGATACGCAGTATTTT.

The chain has TRBV7-2 and TRBJ1-1; 7 bases map to TRBD1. Per the germline V gene, CDR1 is SGHTA and CDR2 is FQGNSA. The length of the CDR3 is 13 residues. V gave up 5 bases and J gave up 5 bases; unmatched junction bases: 5. The CDR3 DNA reads as TGTGCCAGCAGCCCTACCAGGGGGACTGAAGCTTTCTTT. This translates into CASSPTRGTEAFF.

V and J are TRBV6-5 and TRBJ2-2; D is possibly TRBD1 or TRBD2 (6 bases each). Germline CDR1 is MNHEY and CDR2 is SVGAGI. V gave up 4 bases and J gave up 1 base, with 10 bases separating them. CDR3 length: 15 residues. In DNA, the CDR3 is TGTGCCAGCAGTTGGGGGGCCCTGAACACCGGGGAGCTGTTTTTT. Encoded protein: CASSWGALNTGELFF.

The chain recombines TRBV9 with TRBJ2-1; the match to TRBD1 covers 9 bases. Germline-derived CDR1 and CDR2 are SGDLS and YYNGEE. The CDR3 loop spans 15 amino acids. The junction had 3 bases not matched to a gene; V was cut back by 0 bases and J by 5 bases. CDR3 amino acids: CASSVAGTGNNEQFF. As DNA, the CDR3 is TGTGCCAGCAGCGTAGCAGGGACAGGGAACAATGAGCAGTTCTTC. Full variable domain (rest looked up from reference TRBV9 and TRBJ2-1): DSGVTQTPKHLITATGQRVTLRCSPRSGDLSVYWYQQSLDQGLQFLIQYYNGEERAKGNILERFSAQQFPDLHSELNLSSLELGDSALYFCASSVAGTGNNEQFFGPGTRLTVL.

The gene calls are TRBV29-1 and TRBJ2-7, with D perhaps TRBD1 or TRBD2 (5 bases each). Germline CDR1 is SQVTM and CDR2 is ANQGSEA. This CDR3 spans 12 amino acids. Between the trimmed V and J ends, which lost 6 bases and 3 bases, there was a span of 12 bases. The CDR3 DNA sequence: TGCAGCGTCCCCGGGACCCACTACGAGCAGTACTTC. Translated: CSVPGTHYEQYF.

The chain carries TRBV7-8 and TRBJ1-6, with D perhaps matching TRBD1 (5 bases). The V gene's germline CDR1 is SGHVS and CDR2 FQNEAQ. The CDR3 has 15 amino acids. The germline V and J ends were trimmed by 2 bases and 5 bases, with 10 bases remaining between them. For the CDR3, the DNA is TGTGCCAGCAGCTTACTGACAGCCAATAATTCACCCCTCCACTTT. Translation: CASSLLTANNSPLHF. Complete variable domain (other parts from reference TRBV7-8 and TRBJ1-6): GAGVSQSPRYKVAKRGQDVALRCDPISGHVSLFWYQQALGQGPEFLTYFQNEAQLDKSGLPSDRFFAERPEGSVSTLKIQRTQQEDSAVYLCASSLLTANNSPLHFGNGTRLTVT.

The DNA of the CDR3 is TGTGCCAGCAAGGGGGACCATGAGCAGTTCTTC. Translating it yields CASKGDHEQFF. The gene calls are TRBV27 and TRBJ2-1; D may be TRBD1 (6 bases). V shed 7 bases and J shed 8 bases, with 9 bases lying between them. Germline CDR1 reads MNHEY; CDR2 reads SMNVEV (reference sequence). CDR3 size: 11 residues.

This clone has only one observation. The rearrangement joins TRBV4-3 to TRBJ2-3, with 9 bases fitting TRBD2. Germline V gene data show CDR1 as LGHNA and CDR2 as YSLEER. The V segment lost 3 bases and the J segment 5 bases; nucleotides outside the gene matches: 12. The CDR3 loop spans 17 amino acids. The chain's CDR3 is CASSHNGGGAPQDTQYF. The DNA for the CDR3 is TGCGCCAGCAGCCACAACGGCGGGGGGGCACCACAAGATACGCAGTATTTT.

The chain has TRBV4-3 and TRBJ2-3; D is undetermined. The CDR3 runs 16 residues. Germline V gene data show CDR1 as LGHNA and CDR2 as YSLEER. The V and J ends lost 5 bases and 0 bases respectively, with 15 bases between them. In DNA form, the CDR3 reads TGCGCCAGCAGCTATAGGGCCAGCACTAGCACAGATACGCAGTATTTT. Translation: CASSYRASTSTDTQYF.

This chain connects TRBV6-5 to TRBJ2-7; 9 nucleotides line up with TRBD1. This CDR3 has 14 amino acids. Germline V CDR1 and CDR2: MNHEY, SVGAGI. The J segment lost 2 bases and the V segment lost 5 bases, leaving 4 bases of the junction unmatched. The CDR3 DNA follows: TGTGCCAGCAGTCACAGGGGGCGTACCTACGAGCAGTACTTC. Translation: CASSHRGRTYEQYF.

In this sample, this clone turned up a few times. This chain uses TRBV18 with TRBJ2-2, with 8 bases lining up with TRBD1. Germline values: CDR1 KGHSH, CDR2 LQKENI. Germline trimming cut 6 bases from V and 4 bases from J; bases unmatched to any gene: 4. The CDR3 spans 14 residues. The CDR3 is CASSRTGGTGELFF. The CDR3 nucleotides read TGTGCCAGCTCCAGAACAGGGGGCACCGGGGAGCTGTTTTTT. Full variable domain (rest looked up from reference TRBV18 and TRBJ2-2): NAGVMQNPRHLVRRRGQEARLRCSPMKGHSHVYWYRQLPEEGLKFMVYLQKENIIDESGMPKERFSAEFPKEGPSILRIQQVVRGDSAAYFCASSRTGGTGELFFGEGSRLTVL.

This clone was detected once. The CDR3: CASGLGQGEETQYF. CDR3 DNA sequence: TGTGCTAGTGGTTTGGGGCAGGGTGAGGAGACCCAGTACTTC. This sequence joins TRBV12-5 and TRBJ2-5; perhaps TRBD1 as D (5 bases). With 1 base removed from V and 5 bases from J, the gap between germline ends came to 11 bases. Germline V lookup: CDR1 LGHNT, CDR2 FRNRAP. The CDR3 totals 14 residues.